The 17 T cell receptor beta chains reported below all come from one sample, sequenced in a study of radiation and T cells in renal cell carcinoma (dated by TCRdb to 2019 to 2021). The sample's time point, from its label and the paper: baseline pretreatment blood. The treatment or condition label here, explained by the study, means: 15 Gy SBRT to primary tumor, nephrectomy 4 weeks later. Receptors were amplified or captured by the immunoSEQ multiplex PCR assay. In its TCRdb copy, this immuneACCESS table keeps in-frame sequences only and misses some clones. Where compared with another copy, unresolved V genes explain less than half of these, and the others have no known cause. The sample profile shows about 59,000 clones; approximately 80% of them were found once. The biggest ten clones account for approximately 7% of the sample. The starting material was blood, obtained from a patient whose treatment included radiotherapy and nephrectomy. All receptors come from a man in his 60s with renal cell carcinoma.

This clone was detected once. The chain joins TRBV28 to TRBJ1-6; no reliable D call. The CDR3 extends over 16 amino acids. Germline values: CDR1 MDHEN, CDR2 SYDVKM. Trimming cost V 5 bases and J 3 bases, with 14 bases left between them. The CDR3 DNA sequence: TGTGCCAGCAGTCCCTCCCCCCAAGTCTATAATTCACCCCTCCACTTT. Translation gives CASSPSPQVYNSPLHF.

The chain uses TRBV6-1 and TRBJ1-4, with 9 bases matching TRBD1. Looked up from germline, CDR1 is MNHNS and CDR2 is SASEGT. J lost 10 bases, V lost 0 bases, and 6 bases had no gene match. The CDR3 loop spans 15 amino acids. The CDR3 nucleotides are TGTGCCAGCAGTGAAGCGACAGGGGGTCTAGGAAAACTGTTTTTT. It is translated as CASSEATGGLGKLFF.

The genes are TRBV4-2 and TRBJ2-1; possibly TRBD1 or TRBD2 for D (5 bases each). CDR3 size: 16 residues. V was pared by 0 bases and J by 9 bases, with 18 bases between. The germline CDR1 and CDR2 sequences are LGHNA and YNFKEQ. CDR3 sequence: CASSQEGNGGSGEQFF. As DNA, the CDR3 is TGTGCCAGCAGCCAAGAAGGGAATGGGGGTTCGGGTGAGCAGTTCTTC.

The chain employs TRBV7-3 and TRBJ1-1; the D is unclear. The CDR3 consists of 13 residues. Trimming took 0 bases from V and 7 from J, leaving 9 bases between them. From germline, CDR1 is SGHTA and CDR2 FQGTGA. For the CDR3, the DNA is TGTGCCAGCAGCTTAACTCTTAAAGATGAAGCTTTCTTT. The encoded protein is CASSLTLKDEAFF.

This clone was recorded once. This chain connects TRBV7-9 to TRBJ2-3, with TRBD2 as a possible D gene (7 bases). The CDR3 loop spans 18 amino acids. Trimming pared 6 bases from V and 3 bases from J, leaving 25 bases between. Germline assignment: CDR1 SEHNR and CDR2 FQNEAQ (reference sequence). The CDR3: CASSSKMLRGAGTDTQYF. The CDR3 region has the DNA TGTGCCAGCAGTTCAAAGATGTTACGGGGGGCGGGGACAGATACGCAGTATTTT.

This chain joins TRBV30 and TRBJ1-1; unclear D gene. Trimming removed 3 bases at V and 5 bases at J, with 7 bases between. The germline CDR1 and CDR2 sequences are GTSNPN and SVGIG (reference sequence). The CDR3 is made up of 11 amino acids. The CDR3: CAWSRRTEAFF. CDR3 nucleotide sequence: TGTGCCTGGAGCCGAAGGACTGAAGCTTTCTTT.

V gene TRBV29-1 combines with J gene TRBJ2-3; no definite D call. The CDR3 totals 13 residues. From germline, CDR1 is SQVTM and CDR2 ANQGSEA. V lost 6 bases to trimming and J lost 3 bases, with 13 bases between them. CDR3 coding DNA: TGCAGCGTCGGTGGGGTGGGGACAGATACGCAGTATTTT. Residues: CSVGGVGTDTQYF.

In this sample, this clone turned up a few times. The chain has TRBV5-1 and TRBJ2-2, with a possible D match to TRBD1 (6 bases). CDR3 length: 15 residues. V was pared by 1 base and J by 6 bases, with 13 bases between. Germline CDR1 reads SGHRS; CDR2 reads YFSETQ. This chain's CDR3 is CASSLPGVFAGELFF. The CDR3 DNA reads TGCGCCAGCAGCTTGCCAGGGGTTTTTGCCGGGGAGCTGTTTTTT.

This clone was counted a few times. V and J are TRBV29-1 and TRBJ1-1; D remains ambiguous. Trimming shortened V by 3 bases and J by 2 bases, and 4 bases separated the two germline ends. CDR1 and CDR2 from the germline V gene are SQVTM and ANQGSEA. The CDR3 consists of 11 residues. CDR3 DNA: TGCAGCGTTGAGGAAAACACTGAAGCTTTCTTT. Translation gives CSVEENTEAFF.

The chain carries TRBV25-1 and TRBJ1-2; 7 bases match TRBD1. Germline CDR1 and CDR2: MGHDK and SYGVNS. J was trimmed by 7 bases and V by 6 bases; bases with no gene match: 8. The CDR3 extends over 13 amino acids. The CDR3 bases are TGTGCCAGCAGGGGGGAGGGGGCAAGTGGCTACACCTTC. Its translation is CASRGEGASGYTF.

CDR3 bases: TGTGCCAGCAGCCATATCACAGGGTTTAACTATGGCTACACCTTC. Its translation is CASSHITGFNYGYTF. This chain connects TRBV7-2 to TRBJ1-2; D may be TRBD1 (6 bases). V gave up 5 bases and J gave up 1 base, with 14 bases separating them. Germline CDR1 reads SGHTA; CDR2 reads FQGNSA. The CDR3 loop spans 15 amino acids.

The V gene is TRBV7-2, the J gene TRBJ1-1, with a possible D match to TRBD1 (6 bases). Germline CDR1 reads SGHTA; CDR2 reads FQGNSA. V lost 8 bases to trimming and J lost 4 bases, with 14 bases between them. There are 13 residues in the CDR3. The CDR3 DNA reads TGTGCCAGCGAACAGGGCGGGAGCACTGAAGCTTTCTTT. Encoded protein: CASEQGGSTEAFF.

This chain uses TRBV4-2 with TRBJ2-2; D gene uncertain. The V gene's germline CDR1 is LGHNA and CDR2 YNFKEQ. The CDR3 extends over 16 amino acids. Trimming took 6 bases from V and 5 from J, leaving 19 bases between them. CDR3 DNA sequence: TGTGCCAGCAGTCCGAGAGCCTTGGTGGATACCGGGGAGCTGTTTTTT. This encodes CASSPRALVDTGELFF.

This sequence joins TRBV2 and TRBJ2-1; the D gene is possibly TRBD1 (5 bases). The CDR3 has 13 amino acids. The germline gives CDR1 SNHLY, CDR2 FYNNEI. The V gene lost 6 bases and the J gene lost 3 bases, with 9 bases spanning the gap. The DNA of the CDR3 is TGTGCCAGCAGCAGGGAACGCTACAATGAGCAGTTCTTC. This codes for CASSRERYNEQFF.

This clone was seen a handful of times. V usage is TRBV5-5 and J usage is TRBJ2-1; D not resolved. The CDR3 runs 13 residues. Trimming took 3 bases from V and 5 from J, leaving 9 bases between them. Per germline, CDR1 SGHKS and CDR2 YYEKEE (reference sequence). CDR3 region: CASSYPANNEQFF. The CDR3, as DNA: TGTGCCAGCAGCTACCCCGCAAACAATGAGCAGTTCTTC.

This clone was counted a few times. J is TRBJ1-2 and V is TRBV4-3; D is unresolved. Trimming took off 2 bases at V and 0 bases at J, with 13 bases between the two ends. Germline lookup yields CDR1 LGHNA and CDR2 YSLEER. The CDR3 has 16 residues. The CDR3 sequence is CASSQIRFLANYGYTF. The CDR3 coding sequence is TGCGCCAGCAGCCAAATCAGGTTCTTAGCTAACTATGGCTACACCTTC.

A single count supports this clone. The CDR3 DNA reads TGTGCCAGCTCACCCCAGGCTCGGTCGTACGAGCAGTACGTC. Translating gives CASSPQARSYEQYV. J is TRBJ2-7 and V is TRBV18; D gene ambiguous. This CDR3 region has 14 residues. Trimming shortened V by 3 bases and J by 4 bases, and 13 bases separated the two germline ends. Germline CDR1 reads KGHSH; CDR2 reads LQKENI.